The clone carrying this T cell receptor beta chain has just a few counts. Its specificity is not known. This entry is derived from a study of radiation and T cells in renal cell carcinoma. The overall study: Nephrectomy followed 15 Gy stereotactic body radiation by 4 weeks.

V dropped 7 bases and J dropped 0 bases, with 8 bases sitting between them. Germline V CDR1 and CDR2: ENHRY, SYGVKD. This CDR3 is 13 amino acids long. As for time point: baseline pretreatment blood. Treatment denoted: 15 Gy SBRT to primary tumor, nephrectomy 4 weeks later. Points from the study as a whole: No pretreatment tumor biopsies were available for baseline clonotypes.

Sequencing was performed with immunoSEQ multiplex PCR; in TCRdb, only in-frame clones are kept and a portion is missing. This table holds approximately 120,000 clones, 80% to 85% found once. Sample: blood, taken from a patient whose treatment included radiotherapy and nephrectomy. This TCR derives from a woman in her fifties or sixties with renal cell carcinoma. J is TRBJ2-3 and V is TRBV10-3, with a weak D call TRBD1 (5 bases). The CDR3 spells CAINQGSTDTQYF. The DNA of the CDR3 is TGTGCCATCAATCAGGGTAGCACAGATACGCAGTATTTT.